These T cell receptor beta chains were read from a single sample in a study of T cells after yellow fever vaccination. TCRdb analysed the 5' RACE reads with MiXCR anew, one entry per CDR3 protein. The repertoire holds just under 600,000 distinct CDR3 sequences, with about 13% as singletons. The sample here was PBMCs, taken on the day of the yellow fever booster vaccination. The receptor set was obtained from a man younger than 40 who received the YFV17D yellow fever vaccine. Both conserved end residues are part of each CDR3. The D gene is left open where the match is weak. A row's size may be missing; if present it is once, few, many or a size class.

j_call v_call clone_size d_call cdr3_aa cdr3_nt
TRBJ2-7 TRBV29-1 - TRBD2 CSVVPLAGVGEQYF TGCAGCGTTGTTCCTCTAGCGGGAGTAGGGGAGCAGTACTTC
TRBJ2-7 TRBV5-5 few - CASSPSWGANEQYF TGTGCCAGCAGCCCTTCTTGGGGGGCGAACGAGCAGTACTTC
TRBJ2-3 TRBV28 few - CASTQADGTDTQYF TGTGCCAGCACCCAGGCCGACGGGACAGATACGCAGTATTTT
TRBJ1-5 TRBV11-2 few TRBD1 CASSQQGGGQPQHF TGTGCCAGCAGCCAGCAAGGGGGCGGTCAGCCCCAGCATTTT
TRBJ2-5 TRBV25-1 few TRBD2 CASERPSGETQYF TGTGCCAGCGAACGCCCTAGCGGAGAGACCCAGTACTTC
TRBJ2-1 TRBV7-9 - - CASSFQLMNYNEQFF TGTGCCAGCAGCTTCCAGCTGATGAACTACAATGAGCAGTTCTTC
TRBJ2-2 TRBV6-1 - - CASGGITNTGELFF TGTGCCAGCGGAGGGATTACGAACACCGGGGAGCTGTTTTTT
TRBJ2-3 TRBV10-1 - - CASSESWSRDTQYF TGCGCCAGCAGTGAGTCCTGGTCCAGGGATACGCAGTATTTT
TRBJ2-7 TRBV5-1 few TRBD1 CASSLDGGDRAPYEQYF TGCGCCAGCAGCTTGGACGGTGGGGACAGGGCTCCCTACGAGCAGTACTTC
TRBJ2-7 TRBV6-5 - - CASTFRTGQQYF TGTGCCAGCACCTTCAGAACCGGGCAGCAGTACTTC
TRBJ2-1 TRBV27 - - CASRYLSPHTEQFF TGTGCCAGCAGATACCTTAGTCCTCATACTGAGCAGTTCTTC
TRBJ2-3 TRBV27 - - CASSTTATDTQYF TGTGCCAGCAGTACCACCGCCACAGATACGCAGTATTTT
TRBJ2-1 TRBV30 few - CAWNLDSMGQFF TGTGCCTGGAATCTAGACTCTATGGGGCAGTTCTTC
TRBJ1-5 TRBV14 - - CASSPRVVHADQPQHF TGTGCCAGCAGCCCTAGAGTCGTACATGCAGATCAGCCCCAGCATTTT
TRBJ2-5 TRBV7-6 many - CASSLAERAGTQYF TGTGCCAGCAGCTTAGCGGAGCGGGCCGGGACCCAGTACTTC
TRBJ1-5 TRBV11-3 - - CASSYQGSGQPQHF TGTGCCAGCAGCTACCAGGGTTCCGGTCAGCCCCAGCATTTT
TRBJ2-5 TRBV19 few - CASSIGGRASGGAQYF TGTGCCAGTAGTATAGGGGGCAGGGCTTCTGGTGGAGCCCAGTACTTC
TRBJ1-1 TRBV20-1 - - CSAAWGGNTEAFF TGCAGTGCTGCCTGGGGGGGGAACACTGAAGCTTTCTTT
TRBJ2-2 TRBV12-3/TRBV12-4 many - CASSLLVGTGELFF TGTGCCAGCAGTTTACTCGTGGGGACCGGGGAGCTGTTTTTT
TRBJ1-1 TRBV18 - - CASSELGEAFF TGTGCCAGCTCAGAATTGGGAGAGGCTTTCTTT
TRBJ2-7 TRBV20-1 - TRBD2 CSARKVGLAGGWYEQYF TGCAGTGCTAGAAAGGTCGGGCTAGCGGGAGGTTGGTACGAGCAGTACTTC
TRBJ2-2 TRBV5-6 many - CASSLAPGPRGTGELFF TGTGCCAGCAGCTTGGCTCCGGGCCCGCGAGGCACCGGGGAGCTGTTTTTT
TRBJ2-1 TRBV5-1 few TRBD2 CASSQYTSGRADSYNEQFF TGCGCCAGCAGCCAGTACACTAGCGGGAGGGCCGACTCCTACAATGAGCAGTTCTTC
TRBJ1-1 TRBV5-1 few TRBD1 CASSSPARGQVNTEAFF TGCGCCAGCAGCTCCCCGGCGAGGGGGCAAGTGAACACTGAAGCTTTCTTT
TRBJ2-5 TRBV28 - TRBD1 CAGNRQGTQETQYF TGTGCCGGCAACAGACAGGGAACCCAAGAGACCCAGTACTTC
TRBJ1-5 TRBV12-3/TRBV12-4 many TRBD1 CASSFIVAGGVRGNQPQHF TGTGCCAGCAGTTTTATCGTCGCAGGGGGCGTAAGGGGCAATCAGCCCCAGCATTTT
TRBJ1-2 TRBV19 few - CASTAGGNRFVYGYTF TGTGCCAGTACCGCCGGGGGGAACAGATTTGTCTATGGCTACACCTTC
TRBJ2-1 TRBV4-2 few - CASRPQLVSGYNEQFF TGTGCCAGCAGACCCCAGCTAGTGAGTGGGTACAATGAGCAGTTCTTC
TRBJ2-1 TRBV20-1 - - CSARKDSGRQGGEQFF TGCAGTGCTAGAAAGGATAGCGGCCGTCAGGGTGGGGAGCAGTTCTTC
TRBJ1-3 TRBV6-5 many TRBD1 CASSYATGWGNTIYF TGTGCCAGCAGTTACGCGACAGGGTGGGGAAACACCATATATTTT
TRBJ1-5 TRBV6-2/TRBV6-3 - TRBD1 CASTGGGQPQHF TGTGCCAGTACAGGGGGGGGACAGCCCCAGCATTTT
TRBJ2-7 TRBV3-1 - - CASSSGLLEDEQYF TGTGCCAGCAGCTCGGGACTCCTCGAGGACGAGCAGTACTTC
TRBJ1-4 TRBV25-1 - TRBD1 CASTQTGWANEKLFF TGTGCCAGCACACAGACAGGGTGGGCTAATGAAAAACTGTTTTTT
TRBJ2-7 TRBV18 few - CASSPLAAERWSYEQYF TGTGCCAGCTCACCATTAGCGGCAGAGAGGTGGTCCTACGAGCAGTACTTC
TRBJ1-2 TRBV12-3/TRBV12-4 few - CASSRTASYGYTF TGTGCCAGCAGCCGGACAGCCTCCTATGGCTACACCTTC
TRBJ2-1 TRBV7-2 few - CASSLKRGSEQFF TGTGCCAGCAGCTTAAAAAGGGGCAGTGAGCAGTTCTTC
TRBJ1-5 TRBV6-1 many TRBD1 CASRGQGSNQPQHF TGTGCCAGCAGGGGACAGGGTTCCAATCAGCCCCAGCATTTT
TRBJ2-7 TRBV30 few - CAWNLRQGYEQYF TGTGCCTGGAACCTCCGCCAGGGATACGAGCAGTACTTC
TRBJ2-1 TRBV12-3/TRBV12-4 few - CASVGLATSEQFF TGTGCCAGTGTCGGGCTAGCGACAAGTGAGCAGTTCTTC
TRBJ2-5 TRBV7-2 many - CASSAPPGRETQYF TGTGCCAGCAGCGCCCCACCGGGAAGGGAGACCCAGTACTTC
TRBJ2-1 TRBV19 few - CASKGTTLREQFF TGTGCCAGTAAAGGGACGACACTTAGGGAGCAGTTCTTC
TRBJ2-3 TRBV5-6 few - CASSLFWEGTDTQYF TGTGCCAGCAGCCTGTTTTGGGAAGGCACAGATACGCAGTATTTT
TRBJ2-3 TRBV30 few - CAWSVLMKMGSETRQVTDTQYF TGTGCCTGGAGTGTACTAATGAAAATGGGGTCAGAGACCCGACAGGTAACAGATACGCAGTATTTT